This entry concerns a single TCR beta chain. In its sample, this clone was seen a few times. No cognate antigen has been identified for it. Base qualities are missing; no much larger clone stands one base away. This sample was taken from a study of cytomegalovirus exposure and HLA in healthy donors (TCRdb year 2017). As for the study more broadly: An earlier analysis of roughly 630 of the donors reported about 250 Gb of sequence data and around 110 million unique TCR beta sequences from about 200 million T cells. A later analysis re-analyzed previously published TCR beta repertoires from 666 donors and added high-resolution HLA genotyping to study TCR occurrence patterns. An early release that covered some 640 HLA-typed donors contained approximately 290 gigabases of sequencing data and approximately 85 million unique TCR sequences. In addition to the first cohort of roughly 700 subjects, a separate validation cohort of approximately 130 different subjects was used. The study combined high-throughput TCR immunosequencing, statistical association of individual TCRs with disease status, and machine learning to predict cytomegalovirus infection status. Five DR-DQ haplotypes were handled as single units for association and clustering, since linkage in the cohort was strong. Across 300 to 400 genotyped donors of the cohort, an average of about 250,000 unique TCR beta nucleotide sequences per donor were sequenced, and approximately 19% of those sequences were non-productive. All discovery cohort repertoires had been generated on a single sequencing platform. A later genetic analysis used genome-wide SNP genotypes for 398 of the 666 donors, treating that subset as a discovery cohort. Of the 398 genotyped donors, 65% to 90% were placed in the genetic ancestry cluster associated with self-reported Caucasian donors. The T cell repertoires of under 700 subjects were profiled by immunosequencing and related to cytomegalovirus serostatus. An earlier analysis of around 540 of the donors applied high-throughput TCR beta sequencing to assess whether each TCR beta V gene segment acted as functional or pseudogenic. The study aimed to test whether signatures of past pathogen exposure could be identified by cataloging public T cell receptors. The later analysis used no new phenotypic data to find candidate immune exposures, relying instead on TCR beta sequences and their occurrence across donors. HLA typing included class I and class II loci at four-digit resolution. Donor age, sex, ethnicity and CMV serostatus were collected together with the repertoire data. Typing coverage differed by locus: A, B, C, DRB1 and DQB1 were typed in about 629-630 donors, DQA1 in 522, DPA1 in some 600, and DPB1 in 472. Overall results and qualifications from the work: An earlier analysis of around 600 of the donors showed that most TCR beta V segments appeared in productive rearrangements either about 87% or about 30% of the time, which broadly matched IMGT annotations. A cluster of highly shared sequence variants was judged likely to be a technical artifact of the sequencing pipeline. Compared with the roughly 720-donor mean, donors in an Asian-associated ancestry cluster had fewer N-insertions in productive TCRs, according to a later genetic analysis. The authors suggested that the approach could potentially be extended to other disease states and immunological phenotypes. Some IMGT-functional V segments, including TRBV6-2 and TRBV6-3, could not be distinguished by the 87-base-pair reads and were therefore excluded. Only TCR beta chains were sequenced in this cohort, and the absence of alpha or paired-chain data limited detectable features. Three of the identified cytomegalovirus-associated TCR beta chains were confirmed in vitro to be specific for cytomegalovirus antigens. The presence/absence analyses assumed that sequencing depth was roughly uniform across donors, and that assumption may not be true. Most TCR sequences were seen in very few donors, while some public TCRs were found in many individuals. Specific HLA alleles were associated with 15,000 to 20,000 TCR beta sequences at a false discovery rate of 0.05 in a later analysis. A further reported finding was that TCR beta sequences accurately predicted the HLA-A and HLA-B alleles for most subjects in the first cohort. Compared with equally common non-associated chains, HLA-associated TCR beta chains in a later analysis were more clonally expanded and had lower generation probabilities. The study gave a list of 150 to 200 TCR beta chains associated with cytomegalovirus. In a later analysis, the rate of TCR association differed among HLA loci, with DRB1 alleles having the most associated TCRs and HLA-C alleles having the fewest. Several of the top co-occurrence clusters appeared to be linked to parvovirus B19, influenza, CMV and Epstein-Barr virus, according to a later analysis. Because some donors lacked HLA typing at each locus, the association tests relied only on the typed subset. For the cohort, immune exposure information was limited to CMV serostatus. Because counts were too low, 15 or so rarely observed V segments, including chromosome 9 orphons, were excluded from the earlier analysis of 587 of the donors. Most CMV-associated TCR beta chains appeared to be HLA-restricted in a later analysis, and the HLA associations seemed to be driven largely by CMV exposure. Cytomegalovirus status was reported to be diagnosed by the classifier with high specificity and sensitivity in both the original and validation cohorts. An association between a missense DCLRE1C variant and V-gene and J-gene trimming of TCR beta chains was found in a later genetic analysis and replicated in an independent cohort. Linkage disequilibrium might explain the correlated functional status among segregating V segments, but an unknown experimental factor could not be excluded. Assigning TCR associations to individual alleles was difficult when HLA alleles, especially DR and DQ, strongly co-occurred.

Library construction relied on the immunoSEQ multiplex PCR assay. For the multiplex PCR, a mixture combining 60 forward primers for TCR Vbeta segments and 13 reverse primers for TCR Jbeta segments was used. The CDR3 region of rearranged TCR beta genes was amplified from genomic DNA with a multiplex PCR assay. Amplified TCR beta libraries were sequenced as 87-base-pair reads on the Illumina HiSeq System. The authors' pipeline ran thus. A later analysis counted about 80 million unique TCR beta chains across the 650 to 800 repertoires, and 9 million to 14 million of these chains were shared by at least two donors. Raw reads were error-corrected and collapsed into unique sequences by a nearest-neighbor algorithm in which closely related sequences were merged to remove PCR and sequencing errors. V, D and J gene segments were assigned by aligning CDR3 sequences to IMGT reference sequences. For a sequence to be retained, a match of at least six nucleotides to both a V gene segment and a J gene segment was required. Rearrangements were classified as productive when the CDR3 lacked stop codons and remained in frame with V and J, and all other rearrangements were classified as non-productive. CDR3 was defined by IMGT convention, running from the second conserved V-encoded cysteine to the conserved J-encoded phenylalanine. Sequences without an unambiguous match to a single V gene segment were excluded from the earlier analysis of 500 to 700 of the donors. An earlier analysis of a few hundred of the donors called V segments functional above 56.7% productive rearrangements and segregating when the between-donor standard deviation exceeded 5%. A statistical classification framework was built for diagnosing cytomegalovirus status from the catalog of TCR beta chain sequences. In a later analysis, V and J genes were assigned by comparing TCR nucleotide sequences against IMGT/GENE-DB human TR gene sequences. A later analysis assigned CDR3 sequences and most-parsimonious VDJ recombination scenarios with the TCRdist pipeline. In a later analysis, each TCR beta chain was defined by its CDR3 amino acid sequence together with its V-gene family, and reads without a unique V-gene family were excluded. In a later analysis, fewer than 650 highly shared, low-generation-probability nucleotide sequences were removed to address suspected cross-contamination and a sequencing artifact. A later analysis calculated a clonal expansion index for each public chain from normalized within-repertoire ranks of inferred template counts. A later analysis computed generation probabilities with a VDJ recombination model fitted to out-of-frame rearrangements, and checked the results against IGoR. Hypergeometric tests were used in a later analysis to score TCR-TCR, TCR-HLA and TCR-CMV co-occurrence, with a repertoire-size bias correction applied to the TCR pairs. False discovery rates were estimated in a later analysis by permuting HLA or CMV assignments 20 times. A later analysis grouped co-occurring TCRs with DBSCAN, adding TCRdist sequence similarity when clustering within HLA-allele-positive subsets. Co-occurrence clustering excluded repertoires with fewer than 30,000 or more than 120,000 public chains, plus five with anomalous nucleotide sharing. In its TCRdb copy, this immuneACCESS table keeps in-frame sequences only and misses some clones. Where compared with another copy, unresolved V genes explain less than half of these, and the others have no known cause. For V, J and clone size, that table is used; D and trimming come from the DNA. In all, the sample holds 82,000 or so clones, and around a tenth of those were seen once. Around 26% of the sample is held by the ten biggest clonotypes.

Germline trimming amounts to 1 base on V and 5 bases on J, with 3 as the count of junction bases outside the gene matches. Via the germline V gene (reference sequence), CDR1 is MNHEY and CDR2 SMNVEV. The CDR3 runs 14 residues from the cysteine to the phenylalanine. Only the CDR3 part of the read is kept: 42 bases, read in frame from the first base. In total, about 650 healthy bone marrow donors made up the cohort. At the time of sampling, all cohort members were nominally healthy, though unrecorded immune exposures were likely present. The donor tested CMV seropositive and was one of the 289 seropositive cohort members. Every donor gave a peripheral blood sample, and the peripheral blood mononuclear cells from that sample were used for TCR beta sequencing. The Qiagen DNeasy Blood Extraction Kit was used to extract genomic DNA from the blood cell samples.

The sequenced material came from PBMCs. The rearranged chain carries TRBV27 and TRBJ2-3; TRBD2 fits 7 bases in the junction. The clonotype originates from a man in his sixties in good health and CMV-seropositive. Here the CDR3 is given as CASSLLAGRDTQYF. The DNA sequence reads TGTGCCAGCAGTTTATTAGCGGGTAGAGATACGCAGTATTTT.